Listed below are T cell receptor beta chains from one sample, sequenced in a study of T cell changes during pregnancy in multiple sclerosis. Data came from immunoSEQ multiplex PCR; TCRdb stores just in-frame clones and leaves some out. Of approximately 100,000 clones in the sample, 92% are singletons; the top ten hold about 2%. The sequences come from peripheral blood, collected after pregnancy. These receptors originate from a female donor in good health, enrolled as a control in a pregnancy study. The CDR3 runs from the conserved cysteine through the conserved F or W. The D gene is left open where the match is weak. Clone size is not always given. Where it is, it says once, few, many or a class for expanded clones.

J | D | size | V | CDR3 | DNA
TRBJ1-1 | . | . | TRBV5-1 | CASRERPNTEAFF | TGCGCCAGCAGGGAGCGGCCGAACACTGAAGCTTTCTTT
TRBJ2-3 | . | . | TRBV27 | CASLAPGVGTDTQYF | TGTGCCAGCCTCGCCCCAGGGGTGGGGACAGATACGCAGTATTTT
TRBJ2-2 | . | . | TRBV5-1 | CASSWDSNTGELFF | TGCGCCAGCAGCTGGGACTCCAACACCGGGGAGCTGTTTTTT
TRBJ1-3 | . | . | TRBV19 | CASSVPGRGGNTIYF | TGTGCCAGTAGTGTTCCAGGGCGTGGTGGAAACACCATATATTTT
TRBJ1-1 | . | . | TRBV6-6 | CASSYPQGGAEAFF | TGTGCCAGCAGTTACCCACAAGGAGGGGCTGAAGCTTTCTTT
TRBJ1-4 | TRBD1 | . | TRBV19 | CATRTGAVGEKLFF | TGTGCAACTAGGACAGGGGCGGTAGGGGAAAAACTGTTTTTT
TRBJ2-2 | . | . | TRBV11-1 | CASSLVSTANTGELFF | TGTGCCAGCAGCTTAGTGAGTACGGCGAACACCGGGGAGCTGTTTTTT
TRBJ2-5 | . | . | TRBV4-1 | CASSQGAGKTGRETQYF | TGCGCCAGCAGCCAAGGTGCGGGGAAAACCGGTCGAGAGACCCAGTACTTC
TRBJ2-2 | TRBD2 | . | TRBV5-4 | CATWPLAGETGELFF | TGTGCCACCTGGCCGCTAGCGGGAGAAACCGGGGAGCTGTTTTTT
TRBJ1-2 | . | . | TRBV6-6 | CASSTMTVGGYTF | TGTGCCAGCAGTACAATGACAGTTGGTGGCTACACCTTC
TRBJ2-5 | . | . | TRBV19 | CASSGGATGETQYF | TGTGCCAGTAGTGGCGGGGCCACTGGAGAGACCCAGTACTTC
TRBJ1-3 | . | . | TRBV7-9 | CASSQSRGRSTGNTIYF | TGTGCCAGCAGCCAAAGTCGGGGAAGAAGTACTGGAAACACCATATATTTT
TRBJ1-4 | TRBD1 | . | TRBV19 | CATYSTGRREKLFF | TGTGCCACCTATTCGACAGGGAGACGGGAAAAACTGTTTTTT
TRBJ1-1 | TRBD1 | . | TRBV7-2 | CASSFTGQGNTEAFF | TGTGCCAGCAGCTTCACCGGACAGGGGAACACTGAAGCTTTCTTT
TRBJ2-7 | . | . | TRBV27 | CASSLRGLLLEQYF | TGTGCCAGCAGTTTAAGGGGCTTATTACTCGAGCAGTACTTC
TRBJ1-2 | . | few | TRBV27 | CASSLVGGNNYGYTF | TGTGCCAGCAGTTTGGTAGGAGGGAATAACTATGGCTACACCTTC
TRBJ2-7 | TRBD1 | . | TRBV5-6 | CASSLGQGWDYEQYF | TGTGCCAGCAGCCTGGGACAGGGCTGGGATTACGAGCAGTACTTC
TRBJ1-5 | . | . | TRBV28 | CASKKNGGTGQPQHF | TGTGCCAGCAAAAAGAACGGGGGGACCGGTCAGCCCCAGCATTTT
TRBJ2-1 | . | . | TRBV5-6 | CASSKPGQSPQDEQFF | TGTGCCAGCAGCAAACCGGGACAATCGCCCCAAGATGAGCAGTTCTTC
TRBJ2-7 | TRBD2 | . | TRBV13 | CASSHRDYYEQHF | TGTGCCAGCAGCCATAGGGACTACTACGAGCAGCACTTC
TRBJ2-2 | . | . | TRBV4-1 | CASSQFSGELFF | TGCGCCAGCAGCCAATTCTCCGGGGAGCTGTTTTTT
TRBJ1-2 | . | once | TRBV4-1 | CASSQEGRDGYTF | TGCGCCAGCAGCCAAGAGGGGAGGGATGGCTACACCTTC
TRBJ2-1 | . | . | TRBV15 | CATSTTSSTFYNEQFF | TGTGCCACCAGCACAACTAGCAGTACTTTTTACAATGAGCAGTTCTTC
TRBJ1-2 | . | . | TRBV7-9 | CASSLESENGYTF | TGTGCCAGCAGCTTAGAGTCAGAAAATGGCTACACCTTC
TRBJ2-2 | . | . | TRBV10-2 | CASSDYSGELFF | TGCGCCAGCAGTGATTACAGCGGGGAGCTGTTTTTT
TRBJ1-1 | TRBD1 | . | TRBV5-5 | CASSLGVGGGGTEAFF | TGTGCCAGCAGCTTGGGAGTCGGAGGGGGCGGGACTGAAGCTTTCTTT
TRBJ2-5 | . | . | TRBV27 | CASSRSGNRQETQYF | TGTGCCAGCAGTAGATCAGGGAACCGGCAAGAGACCCAGTACTTC
TRBJ2-1 | TRBD2 | . | TRBV6-5 | CASGRENNEQFF | TGTGCCAGCGGGAGGGAAAACAATGAGCAGTTCTTC
TRBJ1-1 | . | . | TRBV7-8 | CASSTPRVEAFF | TGTGCCAGCAGCACACCCCGGGTTGAAGCTTTCTTT
TRBJ1-1 | TRBD1 | once | TRBV4-1 | CASSHQTGGYTEAFF | TGCGCCAGCAGCCACCAGACAGGGGGCTACACTGAAGCTTTCTTT
TRBJ2-1 | . | . | TRBV14 | CASSLRRGGPYNEQFF | TGTGCCAGCAGCCTCAGGAGAGGGGGACCCTACAATGAGCAGTTCTTC
TRBJ2-7 | TRBD2 | . | TRBV9 | CASSDSTSGGLLESDEQYF | TGTGCCAGCAGCGACTCGACTAGCGGGGGCCTCCTGGAATCGGACGAGCAGTACTTC
TRBJ2-7 | TRBD1 | . | TRBV28 | CASNAGQDPYEQYF | TGTGCCAGCAACGCCGGACAGGACCCCTACGAGCAGTACTTC
TRBJ2-1 | . | . | TRBV4-1 | CASSQDGSGLRNEQFF | TGCGCCAGCAGCCAAGACGGGAGTGGGCTCAGGAATGAGCAGTTCTTC
TRBJ1-2 | TRBD1 | . | TRBV2 | CASSGRNEGQVIGYTF | TGTGCCAGCAGTGGGCGTAACGAGGGACAGGTCATAGGCTACACCTTC
TRBJ2-5 | . | . | TRBV15 | CATSSPPFQETQYF | TGTGCCACCAGCAGTCCCCCCTTCCAAGAGACCCAGTACTTC
TRBJ2-1 | . | . | TRBV9 | CASSIREAPYDEQFF | TGTGCCAGCAGCATCCGCGAGGCCCCGTATGATGAGCAGTTCTTC
TRBJ2-2 | . | . | TRBV5-1 | CASSLAQMRELFF | TGCGCCAGCAGCCTCGCCCAGATGCGGGAGCTGTTTTTT
TRBJ2-3 | TRBD2 | . | TRBV10-3 | CAINPSGGIADTQYF | TGTGCCATCAATCCTAGCGGGGGTATTGCAGATACGCAGTATTTT
TRBJ1-1 | . | . | TRBV5-4 | CASSVPRGEAFF | TGTGCCAGCAGCGTGCCGAGGGGGGAAGCTTTCTTT
TRBJ2-3 | TRBD2 | . | TRBV6-1 | CASTLAGRTDTQYF | TGTGCCAGTACCTTAGCGGGGCGCACAGATACGCAGTATTTT
TRBJ2-7 | TRBD2 | . | TRBV7-8 | CASSSPGLSYEQYF | TGTGCCAGCAGCTCACCGGGACTATCCTACGAGCAGTACTTC
TRBJ2-7 | . | . | TRBV6-1 | CASSARRGYEQYF | TGTGCCAGCAGTGCCCGCCGGGGGTACGAGCAGTACTTC
TRBJ2-3 | . | . | TRBV19 | CASSIKPPAVYF | TGTGCCAGTAGTATAAAACCCCCGGCGGTGTATTTT
TRBJ2-7 | TRBD2 | . | TRBV6-1 | CAGRPSGKTYEQYF | TGTGCCGGCCGGCCCAGCGGGAAAACCTACGAGCAGTACTTC
TRBJ1-5 | TRBD1 | . | TRBV2 | CASSLRGLGQPQHF | TGTGCCAGCAGTCTCAGGGGGCTAGGGCAGCCCCAGCATTTT
TRBJ2-7 | . | . | TRBV2 | CASTRGRDGYEQYF | TGTGCCAGCACCAGGGGCAGGGATGGCTACGAGCAGTACTTC
TRBJ1-3 | TRBD1 | . | TRBV7-6 | CASSLFGTEGNTIYF | TGTGCCAGCAGCTTGTTCGGGACAGAGGGAAACACCATATATTTT
TRBJ1-5 | TRBD1 | . | TRBV6-6 | CASSKGQGNQPQHF | TGTGCCAGCAGTAAGGGACAGGGCAATCAGCCCCAGCATTTT
TRBJ2-1 | TRBD1 | . | TRBV7-9 | CASSPAQGARDEQFF | TGTGCCAGCAGCCCTGCACAGGGGGCGCGTGATGAGCAGTTCTTC
TRBJ1-5 | . | . | TRBV19 | CASTLRGDSNQPQHF | TGTGCCAGTACCCTCAGGGGCGACAGCAATCAGCCCCAGCATTTT
TRBJ2-3 | TRBD2 | . | TRBV5-4 | CASSRRTSGSADTQYF | TGTGCCAGCAGTCGAAGGACTAGCGGGAGTGCAGATACGCAGTATTTT
TRBJ2-2 | TRBD2 | . | TRBV10-3 | CAISASSGRNTGELFF | TGTGCCATCAGTGCCTCTAGCGGGAGGAACACCGGGGAGCTGTTTTTT
TRBJ1-1 | TRBD1 | . | TRBV5-6 | CATRTGVNTEAFF | TGTGCCACAAGGACAGGAGTGAACACTGAAGCTTTCTTT
TRBJ2-2 | TRBD2 | . | TRBV28 | CASSFSAGGNTGELFF | TGTGCCAGCAGTTTTTCGGCGGGAGGGAACACCGGGGAGCTGTTTTTT